Included here is one TCR beta chain sequence, with context. This sample is part of a study of blood T cell repertoires in COVID-19. Generated by immunoSEQ multiplex PCR, the TCRdb table keeps only in-frame clones and is missing some. The table has 130,000 to 150,000 clones, around 90% seen once. CDR3 size: 14 residues. Per germline, CDR1 MGHDK and CDR2 SYGVNS. Trimming took off 4 bases at V and 4 bases at J, with 11 bases between the two ends. The sequence derives from a man aged 70-80 years with acute or convalescent COVID-19. The chain uses TRBV25-1 and TRBJ1-3, with a weak D call TRBD1 (5 bases). The sample taken for sequencing was peripheral blood. CDR3 amino acids: CASSGGASGNTIYF. CDR3 in DNA: TGTGCCAGCAGTGGCGGGGCATCAGGAAACACCATATATTTT.